This is a list of T cell receptor beta chains from one sample in a study of blood T cell repertoires in COVID-19. The protocol was immunoSEQ multiplex PCR, while the TCRdb copy is restricted to in-frame clones and leaves out a portion. The table includes about 70,000 clones, over 75% detected once. Sequenced input: peripheral blood. Every receptor here comes from an elderly woman with active or convalescent COVID-19. CDR3s include the opening cysteine and the closing phenylalanine or tryptophan. Each record gives: V gene, D gene, J gene, clone size, CDR3 DNA, CDR3 protein. D genes are given only for firm matches. Size values are once, few and many counts, or a class for expanded clones, and some rows have none.

V: TRBV29-1
D: .
J: TRBJ2-7
size: .
DNA: TGCAGCGTTTCAGTAAGCTACGAGCAGTACTTC
CDR3: CSVSVSYEQYF

V: TRBV12-3/TRBV12-4
D: .
J: TRBJ1-1
size: .
DNA: TGTGCCAGCAGTTGGAGGGAGGTAGCTTTCTTT
CDR3: CASSWREVAFF

V: TRBV5-1
D: .
J: TRBJ1-6
size: .
DNA: TGCGCCAGCAGCTTGTCCGCGGCGGAGAATTCACCCCTCCACTTT
CDR3: CASSLSAAENSPLHF

V: TRBV5-1
D: TRBD1
J: TRBJ2-7
size: .
DNA: TGCGCCAGCAGCTTGGGGCGGACAGGGGACTTCTACGAGCAGTACTTC
CDR3: CASSLGRTGDFYEQYF

V: TRBV7-2
D: TRBD2
J: TRBJ2-4
size: .
DNA: TGTGCCAGCAGCTTAGTTGGGTCCAGCGGGGGAAACATTCAGTACTTC
CDR3: CASSLVGSSGGNIQYF

V: TRBV24-1
D: .
J: TRBJ1-6
size: .
DNA: TGTGCCCGTGCACAAATAAATTCACCCCTCCACTTT
CDR3: CARAQINSPLHF

V: TRBV11-3
D: .
J: TRBJ2-1
size: .
DNA: TGTGCCAGCAGCGGGGACTTCTACAATGAGCAGTTCTTC
CDR3: CASSGDFYNEQFF

V: TRBV28
D: .
J: TRBJ1-2
size: .
DNA: TGTGCCATTCACATGGGGGCTGGCTACACCTTC
CDR3: CAIHMGAGYTF

V: TRBV6-6
D: .
J: TRBJ2-3
size: .
DNA: TGTGCCAGCAATCGGGCAGGGACAGATACGCAGTATTTT
CDR3: CASNRAGTDTQYF

V: TRBV5-4
D: .
J: TRBJ2-1
size: .
DNA: TGTGCCAGCAGCACCGACAGGACAGACAATGAGCAGTTCTTC
CDR3: CASSTDRTDNEQFF

V: TRBV30
D: .
J: TRBJ1-1
size: few
DNA: TGTGCCTGGATTAGAACGGGGACTGAAGCTTTCTTT
CDR3: CAWIRTGTEAFF

V: TRBV7-3
D: .
J: TRBJ2-3
size: .
DNA: TGTGCCAGCAGCTCCCCAACGGGGTCCCCAGATACGCAGTATTTT
CDR3: CASSSPTGSPDTQYF

V: TRBV27
D: TRBD1
J: TRBJ1-5
size: .
DNA: TGTGCCAGCCGCTCGAACCGGGACAGAAATCAGCCCCAGCATTTT
CDR3: CASRSNRDRNQPQHF

V: TRBV6-5
D: TRBD1
J: TRBJ1-1
size: few
DNA: TGTGCCACACTCCGACAGGGATGGTCTGAAGCTTTCTTT
CDR3: CATLRQGWSEAFF

V: TRBV15
D: .
J: TRBJ1-3
size: .
DNA: TGTGCCACCAGCAGAGATCCTGGCGGCGCAAATCAAAACACCATATATTTT
CDR3: CATSRDPGGANQNTIYF

V: TRBV9
D: .
J: TRBJ1-2
size: few
DNA: TGTGCCAGCAGCGTTATCCAGGGGAACGGCTACACCTTC
CDR3: CASSVIQGNGYTF

V: TRBV19
D: TRBD2
J: TRBJ2-3
size: .
DNA: TGTGCCAGTAGTATTGTGACTAGCGGGTGGGCGGATACGCAGTATTTT
CDR3: CASSIVTSGWADTQYF

V: TRBV6-2/TRBV6-3
D: .
J: TRBJ2-5
size: .
DNA: TGTGCCAGCAGTTACTCGACATTAAGGGAGACCCAGTACTTC
CDR3: CASSYSTLRETQYF

V: TRBV15
D: .
J: TRBJ1-5
size: .
DNA: TGTGCCACCAGCAGGCGGGGGGCAGCTCAGCCCCAGCATTTT
CDR3: CATSRRGAAQPQHF

V: TRBV7-2
D: .
J: TRBJ2-5
size: .
DNA: TGTGCCAGCAGCTTAGGGCAGCCCGCGGGGACCCAGTACTTC
CDR3: CASSLGQPAGTQYF

V: TRBV6-2/TRBV6-3
D: .
J: TRBJ1-1
size: .
DNA: TGTGCCAGCAGTTACTCGGGGATTCCACAGGGGAACACTGAAGCTTTCTTT
CDR3: CASSYSGIPQGNTEAFF

V: TRBV6-2/TRBV6-3
D: TRBD1
J: TRBJ1-2
size: .
DNA: TGTGCCAGCAGTTATCAGGCGGGACAGGTCGACTATGGCTACACCTTC
CDR3: CASSYQAGQVDYGYTF

V: TRBV5-4
D: TRBD1
J: TRBJ2-7
size: .
DNA: TGTGCCAGCAGCTGGGGACAGGGTTCGGGAGAGCAGTACTTC
CDR3: CASSWGQGSGEQYF

V: TRBV5-4
D: .
J: TRBJ2-5
size: .
DNA: TGTGCCAGCAGTGAATCCGGTGAGACCCAGTACTTC
CDR3: CASSESGETQYF

V: TRBV19
D: TRBD1
J: TRBJ1-5
size: .
DNA: TGTGCCAGTAGCTGGGACAGTGTACAGCCCCAGCATTTT
CDR3: CASSWDSVQPQHF

V: TRBV7-2
D: .
J: TRBJ2-2
size: .
DNA: TGTGCCAGCAGCTTAGTAGCGAACACCGGGGAGCTGTTTTTT
CDR3: CASSLVANTGELFF

V: TRBV7-3
D: .
J: TRBJ2-3
size: few
DNA: TGTGCCAGCAGCTTAATAGATTCCACAGATACGCAGTATTTT
CDR3: CASSLIDSTDTQYF

V: TRBV30
D: TRBD1
J: TRBJ2-7
size: once
DNA: TGTGCCGCTTCCCGGGACAGCGCCTACGAGCAGTACTTC
CDR3: CAASRDSAYEQYF

V: TRBV30
D: .
J: TRBJ2-5
size: .
DNA: TGTGCCTGGAGTGTGGGACTTGGGGAGACCCAGTACTTC
CDR3: CAWSVGLGETQYF

V: TRBV19
D: TRBD1
J: TRBJ1-2
size: once
DNA: TGTGCCAGTAGTATAGGACAGGGCCGAGGCTACACCTTC
CDR3: CASSIGQGRGYTF

V: TRBV3-1/TRBV3-2
D: .
J: TRBJ1-4
size: .
DNA: TGTGCCAGCAGCCAAGACAGAAAGACTAATGAAAAACTGTTTTTT
CDR3: CASSQDRKTNEKLFF

V: TRBV28
D: .
J: TRBJ1-3
size: .
DNA: TGTGCCAGCAGTTTATGGGGCAGCCGGTGGGACACCATATATTTT
CDR3: CASSLWGSRWDTIYF

V: TRBV19
D: .
J: TRBJ2-3
size: .
DNA: TGTGCCAGTAGCGCCGACAGGTCCACAGATACGCAGTATTTT
CDR3: CASSADRSTDTQYF

V: TRBV3-1/TRBV3-2
D: .
J: TRBJ1-6
size: .
DNA: TGTGCCAGCAGCCAGTTGACAGGAAACAATTCACCCCTCCACTTT
CDR3: CASSQLTGNNSPLHF

V: TRBV19
D: .
J: TRBJ1-3
size: .
DNA: TGTGCCAGTACCCAGGAGGGGCGGGGGAAATCCGGAAACACCATATATTTT
CDR3: CASTQEGRGKSGNTIYF

V: TRBV5-4
D: .
J: TRBJ2-2
size: .
DNA: TGTGCCAGCAGCTTGGATGCGTCGAACACCGGGGAGCTGTTTTTT
CDR3: CASSLDASNTGELFF

V: TRBV29-1
D: .
J: TRBJ2-5
size: .
DNA: TGCAGCGCTGCCGTAATAGCGGCCCAAGAGACCCAGTACTTC
CDR3: CSAAVIAAQETQYF

V: TRBV11-1
D: .
J: TRBJ2-3
size: .
DNA: TGTGCCAGCAGCCCTACAGGGACAGATACGCAGTATTTT
CDR3: CASSPTGTDTQYF

V: TRBV7-9
D: .
J: TRBJ1-6
size: .
DNA: TGTGCCAGCAGCTTACCAGGACACTATTCACCCCTCCACTTT
CDR3: CASSLPGHYSPLHF

V: TRBV27
D: TRBD1
J: TRBJ1-4
size: few
DNA: TGTGCCAGCAGAGGAGCAGGGGGCGGGACTAATGAAAAACTGTTTTTT
CDR3: CASRGAGGGTNEKLFF

V: TRBV5-4
D: .
J: TRBJ2-5
size: .
DNA: TGTGCCAGCAGCTTAGGGGGGGATGAAGAGACCCAGTACTTC
CDR3: CASSLGGDEETQYF

V: TRBV2
D: TRBD2
J: TRBJ2-3
size: .
DNA: TGTGCCAGCAGTGATGCGGGGGTCGGTTCGGATACGCAGTATTTT
CDR3: CASSDAGVGSDTQYF

V: TRBV4-2
D: TRBD1
J: TRBJ2-7
size: .
DNA: TGTGCCAGCAGCCAAGATCGTACCTGGACAGGGCCCGACTACGAGCAGTACTTC
CDR3: CASSQDRTWTGPDYEQYF

V: TRBV4-2
D: TRBD1
J: TRBJ1-2
size: .
DNA: TGTGCCAGCAGCCAAGAACCGAACAGGGGCGGGGGCTACACCTTC
CDR3: CASSQEPNRGGGYTF

V: TRBV25-1
D: .
J: TRBJ1-3
size: .
DNA: TGTGCCAGCAGTCCAATACCAGACAGGTCTGGAAACACCATATATTTT
CDR3: CASSPIPDRSGNTIYF

V: TRBV10-2
D: .
J: TRBJ1-1
size: .
DNA: TGCGCCAGCAGTGTGGTAGGACTTGAAGCTTTCTTT
CDR3: CASSVVGLEAFF

V: TRBV30
D: TRBD1
J: TRBJ1-6
size: .
DNA: TGTGCCTGGAGTCACCCCGGGACAGTGAATTCACCCCTCCACTTT
CDR3: CAWSHPGTVNSPLHF

V: TRBV10-3
D: .
J: TRBJ2-7
size: .
DNA: TGTGCCATCAGTGCCGGGGTCCCCTACGAGCAGTACTTC
CDR3: CAISAGVPYEQYF

V: TRBV5-1
D: TRBD2
J: TRBJ2-1
size: few
DNA: TGCGCCAGCAGCCAAAGAGCGGGGCCCTCGGATGAGCAGTTCTTC
CDR3: CASSQRAGPSDEQFF

V: TRBV10-1
D: .
J: TRBJ2-2
size: .
DNA: TGCGCCAGCAGGTTGGGCGATCAGGGTCTCGGGGGGACAAACACCGGGGAGCTGTTTTTT
CDR3: CASRLGDQGLGGTNTGELFF

V: TRBV6-1
D: .
J: TRBJ2-7
size: .
DNA: TGTGCCAGCAGTGAAAGCGGCAGCTCCTACGAGCAGTACTTC
CDR3: CASSESGSSYEQYF

V: TRBV7-8
D: TRBD1
J: TRBJ1-2
size: .
DNA: TGTGCCAGCAGTAAAGACGGGACAGGGATCTATGGCTACACCTTC
CDR3: CASSKDGTGIYGYTF

V: TRBV7-2
D: .
J: TRBJ2-1
size: .
DNA: TGTGCCAGCAGCTTAGTCTCAGGTCCCGAGCAGTTCTTC
CDR3: CASSLVSGPEQFF

V: TRBV7-9
D: .
J: TRBJ1-5
size: few
DNA: TGTGCCAGCAGCTTCGGAGGGGACAATCAGCCCCAGCATTTT
CDR3: CASSFGGDNQPQHF